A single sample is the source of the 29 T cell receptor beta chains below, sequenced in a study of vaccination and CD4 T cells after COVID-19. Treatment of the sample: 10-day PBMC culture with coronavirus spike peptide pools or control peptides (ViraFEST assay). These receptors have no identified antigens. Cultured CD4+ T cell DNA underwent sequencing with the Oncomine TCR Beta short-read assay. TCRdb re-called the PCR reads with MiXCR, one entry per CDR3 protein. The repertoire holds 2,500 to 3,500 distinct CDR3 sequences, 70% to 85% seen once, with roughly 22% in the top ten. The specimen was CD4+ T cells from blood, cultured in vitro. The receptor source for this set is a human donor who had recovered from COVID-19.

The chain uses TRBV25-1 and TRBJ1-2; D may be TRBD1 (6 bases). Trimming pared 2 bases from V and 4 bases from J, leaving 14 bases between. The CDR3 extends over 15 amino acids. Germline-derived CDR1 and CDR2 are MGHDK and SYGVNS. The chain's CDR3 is CASSEMEGGLYGYTF. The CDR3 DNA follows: TGTGCCAGCAGTGAAATGGAGGGGGGCCTCTATGGCTACACCTTC.

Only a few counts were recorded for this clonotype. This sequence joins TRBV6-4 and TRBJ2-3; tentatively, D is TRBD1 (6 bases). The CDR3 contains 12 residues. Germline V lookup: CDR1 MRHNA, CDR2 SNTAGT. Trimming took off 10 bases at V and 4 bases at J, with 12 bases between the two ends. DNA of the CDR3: TGTGCCACTCCAGGGGCACCAGATACGCAGTATTTT. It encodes CATPGAPDTQYF.

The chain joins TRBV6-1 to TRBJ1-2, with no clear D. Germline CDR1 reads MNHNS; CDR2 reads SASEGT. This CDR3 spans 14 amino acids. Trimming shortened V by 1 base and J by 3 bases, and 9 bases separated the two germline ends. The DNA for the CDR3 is TGTGCCAGCAGTGAAGTTTGGCAGGACTATGGCTACACCTTC. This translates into CASSEVWQDYGYTF.

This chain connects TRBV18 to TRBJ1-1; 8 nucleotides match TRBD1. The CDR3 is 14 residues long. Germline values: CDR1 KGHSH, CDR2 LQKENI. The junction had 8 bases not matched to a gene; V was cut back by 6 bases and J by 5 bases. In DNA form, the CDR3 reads TGTGCCAGCTCTTATGACAGGGGATGGACTGAAGCTTTCTTT. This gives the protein CASSYDRGWTEAFF. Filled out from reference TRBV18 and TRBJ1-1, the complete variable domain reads NAGVMQNPRHLVRRRGQEARLRCSPMKGHSHVYWYRQLPEEGLKFMVYLQKENIIDESGMPKERFSAEFPKEGPSILRIQQVVRGDSAAYFCASSYDRGWTEAFFGQGTRLTVV.

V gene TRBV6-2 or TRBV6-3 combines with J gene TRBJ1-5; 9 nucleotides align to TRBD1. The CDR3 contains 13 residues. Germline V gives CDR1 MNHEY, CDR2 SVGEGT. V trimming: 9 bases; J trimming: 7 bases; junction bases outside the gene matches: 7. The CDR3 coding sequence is TGTGCCAGTGTACAGGGGGCGAAACAGCCCCAGCATTTT. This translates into CASVQGAKQPQHF.

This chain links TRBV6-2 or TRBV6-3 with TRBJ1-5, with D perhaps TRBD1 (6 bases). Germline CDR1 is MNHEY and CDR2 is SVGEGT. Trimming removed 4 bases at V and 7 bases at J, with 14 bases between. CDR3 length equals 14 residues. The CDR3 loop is CASSSHSGGQPQHF. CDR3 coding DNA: TGTGCCAGCAGTTCCCATTCGGGGGGCCAGCCCCAGCATTTT.

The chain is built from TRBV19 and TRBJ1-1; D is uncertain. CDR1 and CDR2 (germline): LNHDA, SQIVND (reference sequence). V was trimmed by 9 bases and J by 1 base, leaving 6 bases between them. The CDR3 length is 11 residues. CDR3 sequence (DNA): TGTGCCAGCCGGAGGAACACTGAAGCTTTCTTT. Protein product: CASRRNTEAFF.

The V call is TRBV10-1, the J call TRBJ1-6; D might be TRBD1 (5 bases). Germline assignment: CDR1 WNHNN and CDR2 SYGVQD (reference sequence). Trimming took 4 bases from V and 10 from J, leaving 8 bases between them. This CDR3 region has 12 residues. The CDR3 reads CASSAGGSPLHF. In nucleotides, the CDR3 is TGCGCCAGCAGTGCCGGGGGGTCACCCCTCCACTTT.

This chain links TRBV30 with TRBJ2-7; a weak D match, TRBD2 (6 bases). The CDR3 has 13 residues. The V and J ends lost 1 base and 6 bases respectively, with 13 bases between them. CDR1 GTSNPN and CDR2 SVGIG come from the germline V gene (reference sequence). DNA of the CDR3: TGTGCCTGGAGTGAACTCCGGGAGCTCGAGCAGTACTTC. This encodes CAWSELRELEQYF. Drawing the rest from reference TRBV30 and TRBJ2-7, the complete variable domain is SQTIHQWPATLVQPVGSPLSLECTVEGTSNPNLYWYRQAAGRGLQLLFYSVGIGQISSEVPQNLSASRPQDRQFILSSKKLLLSDSGFYLCAWSELRELEQYFGPGTRLTVT.

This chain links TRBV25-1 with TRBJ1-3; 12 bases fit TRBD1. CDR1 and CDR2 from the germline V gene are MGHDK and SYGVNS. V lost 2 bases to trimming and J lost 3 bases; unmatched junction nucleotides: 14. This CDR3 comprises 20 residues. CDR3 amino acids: CASSELPAGTGGSFGNTIYF. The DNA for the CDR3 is TGTGCCAGCAGTGAACTCCCTGCGGGGACAGGGGGCTCCTTTGGAAACACCATATATTTT.

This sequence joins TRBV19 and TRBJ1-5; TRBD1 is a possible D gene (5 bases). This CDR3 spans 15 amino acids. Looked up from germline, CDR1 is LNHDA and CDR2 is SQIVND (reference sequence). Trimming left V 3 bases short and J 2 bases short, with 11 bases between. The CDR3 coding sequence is TGTGCCAGTAGTATGGGGGTTGTGGGCAATCAGCCCCAGCATTTT. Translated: CASSMGVVGNQPQHF.

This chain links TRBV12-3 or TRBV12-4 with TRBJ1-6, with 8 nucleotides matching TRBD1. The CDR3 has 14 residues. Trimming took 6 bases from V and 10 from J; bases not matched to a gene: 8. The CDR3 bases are TGTGCCAGCAGGGAGGCAGGGGGCGGATCACCCCTCCACTTT. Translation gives CASREAGGGSPLHF.

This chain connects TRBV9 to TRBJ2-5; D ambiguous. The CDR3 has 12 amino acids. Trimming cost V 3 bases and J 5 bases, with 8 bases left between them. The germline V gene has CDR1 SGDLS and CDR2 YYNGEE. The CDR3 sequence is CASSALTETQYF. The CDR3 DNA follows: TGTGCCAGCAGCGCGTTAACGGAGACCCAGTACTTC.

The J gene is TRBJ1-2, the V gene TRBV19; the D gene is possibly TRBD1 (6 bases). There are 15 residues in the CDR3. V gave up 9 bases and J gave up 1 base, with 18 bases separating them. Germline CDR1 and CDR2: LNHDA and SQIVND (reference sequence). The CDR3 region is CASHPQGRGNYGYTF. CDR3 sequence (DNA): TGTGCCAGCCACCCCCAGGGGCGTGGTAACTATGGCTACACCTTC.

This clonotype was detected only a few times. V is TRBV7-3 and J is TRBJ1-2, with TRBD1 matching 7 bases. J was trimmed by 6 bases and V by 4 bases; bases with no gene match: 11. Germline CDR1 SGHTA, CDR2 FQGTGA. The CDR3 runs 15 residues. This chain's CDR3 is CASSSRQGRPNGYTF. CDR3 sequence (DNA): TGTGCCAGCAGCTCCCGACAGGGAAGACCTAATGGCTACACCTTC. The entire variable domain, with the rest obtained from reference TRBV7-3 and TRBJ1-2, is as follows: GAGVSQTPSNKVTEKGKYVELRCDPISGHTALYWYRQSLGQGPEFLIYFQGTGAADDSGLPNDRFFAVRPEGSVSTLKIQRTERGDSAVYLCASSSRQGRPNGYTFGSGTRLTVV.

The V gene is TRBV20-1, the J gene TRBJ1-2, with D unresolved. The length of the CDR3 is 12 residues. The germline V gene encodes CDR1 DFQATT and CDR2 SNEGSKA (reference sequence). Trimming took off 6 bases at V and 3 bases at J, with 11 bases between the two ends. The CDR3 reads CSAPSQHYGYTF. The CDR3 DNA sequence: TGCAGTGCCCCGTCCCAACACTATGGCTACACCTTC.

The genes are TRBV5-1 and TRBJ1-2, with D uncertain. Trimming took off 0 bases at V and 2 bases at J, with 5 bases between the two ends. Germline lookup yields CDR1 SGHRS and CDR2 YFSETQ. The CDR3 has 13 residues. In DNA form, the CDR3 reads TGCGCCAGCAGCTTGGCAGCCAACTATGGCTACACCTTC. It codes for CASSLAANYGYTF. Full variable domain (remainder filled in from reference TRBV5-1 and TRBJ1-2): KAGVTQTPRYLIKTRGQQVTLSCSPISGHRSVSWYQQTPGQGLQFLFEYFSETQRNKGNFPGRFSGRQFSNSRSEMNVSTLELGDSALYLCASSLAANYGYTFGSGTRLTVV.

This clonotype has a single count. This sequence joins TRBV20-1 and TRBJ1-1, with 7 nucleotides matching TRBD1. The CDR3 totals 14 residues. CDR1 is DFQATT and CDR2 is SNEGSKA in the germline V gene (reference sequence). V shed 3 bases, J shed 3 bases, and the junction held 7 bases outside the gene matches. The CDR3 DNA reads TGCAGTGCTAGCCGACAGGGTGGGTACACTGAAGCTTTCTTT. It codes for CSASRQGGYTEAFF.

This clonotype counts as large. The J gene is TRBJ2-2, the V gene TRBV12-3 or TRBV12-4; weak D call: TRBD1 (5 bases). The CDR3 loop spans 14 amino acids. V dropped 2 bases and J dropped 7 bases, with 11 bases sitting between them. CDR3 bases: TGTGCCAGCAGTTTATCAGGGATCCTCGGGGAGCTGTTTTTT. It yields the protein CASSLSGILGELFF.

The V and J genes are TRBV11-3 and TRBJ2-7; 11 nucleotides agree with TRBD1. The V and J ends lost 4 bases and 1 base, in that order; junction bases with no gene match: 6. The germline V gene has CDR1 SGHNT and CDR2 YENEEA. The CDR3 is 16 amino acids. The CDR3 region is CASSYGGQGGSYEQYF. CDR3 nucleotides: TGTGCCAGCAGCTACGGGGGACAGGGGGGTTCCTACGAGCAGTACTTC.

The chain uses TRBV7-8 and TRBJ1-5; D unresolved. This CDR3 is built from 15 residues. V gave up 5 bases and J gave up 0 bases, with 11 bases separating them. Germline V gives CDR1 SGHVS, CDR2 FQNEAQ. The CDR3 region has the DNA TGTGCCAGCAGCGTAGGGTATAGTAGCAATCAGCCCCAGCATTTT. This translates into CASSVGYSSNQPQHF.

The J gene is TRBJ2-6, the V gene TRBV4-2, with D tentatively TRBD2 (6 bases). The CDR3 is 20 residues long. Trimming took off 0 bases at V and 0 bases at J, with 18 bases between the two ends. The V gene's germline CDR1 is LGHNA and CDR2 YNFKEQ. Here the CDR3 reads CASSQEEGASTLSGANVLTF. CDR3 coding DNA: TGTGCCAGCAGCCAAGAGGAGGGAGCGTCCACCCTCTCTGGGGCCAACGTCCTGACTTTC.

This CDR3 reads CASSRREASYNSPLHF. The CDR3, as DNA: TGTGCCAGTAGTAGGAGGGAAGCGTCCTATAATTCACCCCTCCACTTT. The rearrangement links TRBV19 to TRBJ1-6; D gene ambiguous. V shed 4 bases and J shed 1 base, with 11 bases lying between them. Germline values: CDR1 LNHDA, CDR2 SQIVND (reference sequence). This CDR3 has 16 amino acids.

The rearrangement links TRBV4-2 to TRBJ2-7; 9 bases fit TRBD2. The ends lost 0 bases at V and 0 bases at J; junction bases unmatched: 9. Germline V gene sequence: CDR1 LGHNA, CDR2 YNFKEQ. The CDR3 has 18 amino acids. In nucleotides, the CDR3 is TGTGCCAGCAGCCAAGATCCGCCTAGCGGGGCCAACTCCTACGAGCAGTACTTC. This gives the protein CASSQDPPSGANSYEQYF.

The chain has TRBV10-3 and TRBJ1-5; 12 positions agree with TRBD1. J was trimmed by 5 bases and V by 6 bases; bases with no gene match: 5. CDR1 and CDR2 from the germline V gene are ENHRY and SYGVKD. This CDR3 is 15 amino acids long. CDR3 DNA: TGTGCCATCAGCGGGACAGGGGGCGCGGATCAGCCCCAGCATTTT. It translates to CAISGTGGADQPQHF.

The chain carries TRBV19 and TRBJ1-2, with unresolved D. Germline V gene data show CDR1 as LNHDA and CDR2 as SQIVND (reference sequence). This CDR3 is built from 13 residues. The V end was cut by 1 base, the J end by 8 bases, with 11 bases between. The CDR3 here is CASSIGTFGGYTF. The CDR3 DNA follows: TGTGCCAGTAGTATAGGTACCTTTGGAGGCTACACCTTC.

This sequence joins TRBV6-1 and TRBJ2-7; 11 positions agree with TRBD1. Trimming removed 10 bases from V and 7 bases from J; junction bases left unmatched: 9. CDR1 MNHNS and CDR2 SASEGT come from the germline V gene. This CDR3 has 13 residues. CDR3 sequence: CATSGTGGREQYF. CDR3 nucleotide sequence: TGTGCCACCTCCGGGACAGGGGGTCGGGAGCAGTACTTC.

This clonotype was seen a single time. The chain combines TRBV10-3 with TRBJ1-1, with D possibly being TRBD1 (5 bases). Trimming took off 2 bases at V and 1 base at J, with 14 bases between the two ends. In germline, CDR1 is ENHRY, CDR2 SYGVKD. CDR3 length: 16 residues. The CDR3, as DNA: TGTGCCATCAGTGAGCCGTCGGGACGGAGGAACACTGAAGCTTTCTTT. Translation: CAISEPSGRRNTEAFF.

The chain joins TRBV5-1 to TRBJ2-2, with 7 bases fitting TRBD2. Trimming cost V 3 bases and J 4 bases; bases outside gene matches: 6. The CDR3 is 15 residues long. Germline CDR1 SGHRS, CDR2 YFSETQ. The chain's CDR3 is CASSSTSAVTGELFF. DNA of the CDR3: TGCGCCAGCAGCTCTACTAGCGCGGTCACCGGGGAGCTGTTTTTT.